The 20 T cell receptor beta chains below come from one sample, sequenced in a study of OX40 agonist ivuxolimab in advanced cancers. The repertoire was sequenced with immunoSEQ multiplex PCR; TCRdb's copy has only in-frame clones and lacks some. The repertoire has about 19,000 clones, less than 85% of them found once; the top ten carry 25% to 40%. Sample: CD4+ or CD8+ T cells sorted from blood, taken in a trial of the OX40 agonist ivuxolimab. These receptors all come from an adult with an advanced solid tumor such as melanoma, head and neck, liver or kidney cancer.

This clone was seen a single time. The chain uses TRBV29-1 and TRBJ2-3; TRBD2 aligns across 7 bases. The V segment lost 6 bases and the J segment 0 bases; nucleotides outside the gene matches: 3. Germline CDR1 is SQVTM and CDR2 is ANQGSEA. The CDR3 has 13 amino acids. Here the CDR3 reads CSVTGGSTDTQYF. The CDR3 DNA reads as TGCAGCGTCACGGGGGGAAGCACAGATACGCAGTATTTT.

The V and J genes are TRBV28 and TRBJ1-5; D not certain. V lost 6 bases and J lost 9, with 18 bases in between. Looked up from germline, CDR1 is MDHEN and CDR2 is SYDVKM. The CDR3 contains 14 residues. CDR3 DNA sequence: TGTGCCAGCAGCCCAATTAGTTGGAAGGGGCCCCAGCATTTT. Translating it yields CASSPISWKGPQHF.

The chain carries TRBV6-4 and TRBJ2-6; D perhaps matches TRBD1 (7 bases). The germline V gene has CDR1 MRHNA and CDR2 SNTAGT. The CDR3 contains 17 residues. The V gene lost 4 bases and the J gene lost 1 base, with 14 bases spanning the gap. The CDR3 is CASSAGDSLSGANVLTF. The CDR3 bases are TGTGCCAGCAGTGCGGGGGACAGCTTATCTGGGGCCAACGTCCTGACTTTC.

The chain couples TRBV30 to TRBJ2-3; TRBD2 agrees at 8 bases. Germline assignment: CDR1 GTSNPN and CDR2 SVGIG (reference sequence). The CDR3 length is 13 residues. The trim removed 2 bases at V and 6 bases at J, leaving 4 bases unmatched. CDR3 nucleotides: TGTGCCTGGAGTTACACGGGGGGGGATACGCAGTATTTT. Amino acid sequence: CAWSYTGGDTQYF.

The chain couples TRBV11-3 to TRBJ2-2, with 9 positions matching TRBD1. CDR1 and CDR2 (germline): SGHNT, YENEEA. The V and J ends lost 3 bases and 6 bases, in that order; junction bases with no gene match: 5. The CDR3 is 15 amino acids. The CDR3 nucleotides read TGTGCCAGCAGCTTGACAGGGGGGTTGGCCGGGGAGCTGTTTTTT. Translated, it gives CASSLTGGLAGELFF. The complete variable domain, with remaining parts taken from reference TRBV11-3 and TRBJ2-2, reads EAGVVQSPRYKIIEKKQPVAFWCNPISGHNTLYWYLQNLGQGPELLIRYENEEAVDDSQLPKDRFSAERLKGVDSTLKIQPAELGDSAVYLCASSLTGGLAGELFFGEGSRLTVL.

The rearrangement joins TRBV14 to TRBJ2-2; 7 bases fit TRBD1. The V segment lost 1 base and the J segment 0 bases; nucleotides outside the gene matches: 2. The CDR3 extends over 16 amino acids. Per the germline V gene, CDR1 is SGHDN and CDR2 is FVKESK. Here the CDR3 DNA reads TGTGCCAGCAGCCAAGGAGGGACAGCGAACACCGGGGAGCTGTTTTTT. Its translation: CASSQGGTANTGELFF.

CDR3 residues: CASSQDKGTGAGNEQFF. The CDR3 DNA reads TGCGCCAGCAGCCAAGACAAAGGGACAGGGGCCGGCAATGAGCAGTTCTTC. V gene TRBV4-3 combines with J gene TRBJ2-1; 10 bases agree with TRBD1. CDR1 and CDR2 (germline): LGHNA, YSLEER. With V trimmed by 0 bases and J by 6 bases, 8 bases remained unmatched. The CDR3 sequence is 17 residues long.

The CDR3 nucleotides read TGTGCCAGTAGTAACCTGGGACATTCGTACGAGCAGTACTTC. This translates into CASSNLGHSYEQYF. The V call is TRBV19, the J call TRBJ2-7; TRBD1 is a possible D gene (6 bases). The CDR3 has 14 residues. V lost 4 bases and J lost 4, with 14 bases in between. The germline CDR1 and CDR2 sequences are LNHDA and SQIVND (reference sequence).

The chain has TRBV4-2 and TRBJ2-7; D is possibly TRBD2 (5 bases). Trimming removed 1 base at V and 3 bases at J, with 16 bases between. The germline V gene encodes CDR1 LGHNA and CDR2 YNFKEQ. The length of the CDR3 is 16 residues. The CDR3 protein is CASSQAFAGSYYEQYF. The CDR3 DNA follows: TGTGCCAGCAGCCAAGCTTTCGCGGGCTCATACTACGAGCAGTACTTC.

The table lists this clone with a few counts. V usage is TRBV9 and J usage is TRBJ2-3, with D uncertain. CDR3 length: 13 amino acids. The V end was cut by 2 bases, the J end by 0 bases, with 4 bases between. Germline V gene data show CDR1 as SGDLS and CDR2 as YYNGEE. CDR3 in DNA: TGTGCCAGCAGCGTTGACAGCACAGATACGCAGTATTTT. The encoded protein is CASSVDSTDTQYF.

V is TRBV7-9 and J is TRBJ2-5; 12 nucleotides line up with TRBD2. Germline lookup yields CDR1 SEHNR and CDR2 FQNEAQ (reference sequence). CDR3 length: 15 amino acids. The junction had 2 bases not matched to a gene; V was cut back by 2 bases and J by 4 bases. The CDR3 DNA follows: TGTGCCAGCAGCTTAACTAGCGGGGGGATAGAGACCCAGTACTTC. It translates to CASSLTSGGIETQYF. Based on the CDR3 plus reference TRBV7-9 and TRBJ2-5, the full variable domain is DTGVSQNPRHKITKRGQNVTFRCDPISEHNRLYWYRQTLGQGPEFLTYFQNEAQLEKSRLLSDRFSAERPKGSFSTLEIQRTEQGDSAMYLCASSLTSGGIETQYFGPGTRLLVL.

This chain joins TRBV4-2 and TRBJ2-2; TRBD1 agrees at 7 bases. Germline V gene sequence: CDR1 LGHNA, CDR2 YNFKEQ. The CDR3 sequence is 15 residues long. The V and J ends lost 3 bases and 3 bases, in that order; junction bases with no gene match: 4. CDR3 sequence (DNA): TGTGCCAGCAGCCATCGGGACAGTTACACCGGGGAGCTGTTTTTT. This gives the protein CASSHRDSYTGELFF.

V usage is TRBV5-4 and J usage is TRBJ2-5, with 10 positions matching TRBD1. The junction had 11 bases not matched to a gene; V was cut back by 4 bases and J by 5 bases. Germline CDR1 reads SGHNT; CDR2 reads YYREEE (reference sequence). The CDR3 length is 16 residues. In DNA form, the CDR3 reads TGTGCCAGCAGCCACAGACAGGGGGCGCCAGGGGAGACCCAGTACTTC. Its translation: CASSHRQGAPGETQYF.

The chain links TRBV9 to TRBJ1-6; 10 bases line up with TRBD1. The germline V gene has CDR1 SGDLS and CDR2 YYNGEE. The V segment lost 2 bases and the J segment 8 bases; nucleotides outside the gene matches: 4. The CDR3 covers 15 residues. CDR3 DNA: TGTGCCAGCAGCGTGACAGGGGGCGAGGATTCACCCCTCCACTTT. It specifies CASSVTGGEDSPLHF.

In DNA form, the CDR3 reads TGTGCCAGCAGCTTCCTAACTCTAGAGCAGTTCTTC. This codes for CASSFLTLEQFF. The chain recombines TRBV5-6 with TRBJ2-1; D is ambiguous. The CDR3 consists of 12 residues. Deletions cut 2 bases from V and 10 bases from J, with 10 bases between. Germline V gives CDR1 SGHDT, CDR2 YYEEEE.

This clone was observed a single time. The chain uses TRBV29-1 and TRBJ1-1, with a possible D match to TRBD1 (6 bases). Germline V gives CDR1 SQVTM, CDR2 ANQGSEA. Trimming removed 2 bases at V and 4 bases at J, with 11 bases between. This CDR3 contains 13 residues. For the CDR3, the DNA is TGCAGCGTTGAACAGGGGCTCGGCACTGAAGCTTTCTTT. Translated: CSVEQGLGTEAFF.

This chain uses TRBV7-6 with TRBJ1-5; D is possibly TRBD1 (6 bases). V lost 1 base and J lost 7, with 11 bases in between. The CDR3 totals 14 residues. Germline CDR1 and CDR2: SGHVS and FNYEAQ. The CDR3 is CASSLVQGMQPQHF. The CDR3 region has the DNA TGTGCCAGCAGCTTAGTGCAGGGGATGCAGCCCCAGCATTTT.

The rearrangement joins TRBV29-1 to TRBJ1-2, with a weak D call TRBD1 (6 bases). V shed 3 bases and J shed 3 bases, with 14 bases lying between them. CDR3 length: 14 residues. The germline V gene encodes CDR1 SQVTM and CDR2 ANQGSEA. In DNA form, the CDR3 reads TGCAGCGTTGATATACGGACAGAGGACTATGGCTACACCTTC. Translation gives CSVDIRTEDYGYTF.

The CDR3 sequence: CATPDRGRVNEQFF. CDR3 DNA: TGTGCCACTCCGGACAGGGGGAGGGTCAATGAGCAGTTCTTC. The chain recombines TRBV2 with TRBJ2-1; 10 nucleotides agree with TRBD1. The CDR3 consists of 14 residues. V shed 10 bases and J 6 bases; nucleotides not matched to a gene: 9. Germline lookup yields CDR1 SNHLY and CDR2 FYNNEI.

This sequence joins TRBV5-1 and TRBJ2-3; the match to TRBD2 covers 7 bases. The CDR3 is 15 residues long. The germline V gene has CDR1 SGHRS and CDR2 YFSETQ. V was pared by 3 bases and J by 1 base, with 5 bases of the junction left unmatched. CDR3 sequence: CASSSREFGTDTQYF. The DNA of the CDR3 is TGCGCCAGCAGCTCGCGGGAGTTTGGCACAGATACGCAGTATTTT.